The sequence of this TCR beta chain was determined in a study of T cells after somatic rescue of genetic block. CDR1 and CDR2 (germline): SEHNR, FQNEAQ (reference sequence). This CDR3 comprises 17 residues. J was trimmed by 3 bases and V by 4 bases; bases with no gene match: 9. Clones were read by immunoSEQ multiplex PCR, and TCRdb kept only the in-frame ones, dropping some. The sample records tens of thousands of clones, approximately 91% being singletons. This receptor was taken from a man aged 25-45 years. The chain carries TRBV7-9 and TRBJ2-3, with 11 positions matching TRBD2. Sequenced: peripheral blood mononuclear cells (PBMCs). CDR3 residues: CASSSLWVAGGTDTQYF. DNA for the CDR3: TGTGCCAGCAGCTCCCTCTGGGTAGCGGGGGGGACAGATACGCAGTATTTT.